This record covers a single T cell receptor (beta chain). Its antigen is not known. Generated by immunoSEQ multiplex PCR, the TCRdb table keeps only in-frame clones and is missing some. Among some 90,000 clones listed, 80% to 90% were seen once. This sample is drawn from a study of T cell responses to AZD1222 COVID-19 vaccine. Study findings and constraints: No day 14 peak samples; only post-peak repertoires were characterized. Donors skewed white British and female; clonal diversity was possibly underestimated. AZD1222 recipients seropositive at baseline numbered only five to seven.

This TCR was sampled from an adult in good health. The sample was peripheral blood, taken on day 0 of AZD1222 vaccination.

The CDR3 DNA follows: TGTGCCACCAGCAGAGATTGGGGGCTGAAGAACACTGAAGCTTTCTTT. Amino acid sequence: CATSRDWGLKNTEAFF. The V gene is TRBV15, the J gene TRBJ1-1, with a weak D call TRBD1 (6 bases). There are 16 residues in the CDR3. Germline CDR1 and CDR2: LNHNV and YYDKDF (reference sequence). Trimming cost V 0 bases and J 1 base, with 12 bases left between them.